These 5 T cell receptor beta chains share one sample of origin, sequenced in a study of blood T cell repertoires in COVID-19. Clones were sequenced by immunoSEQ multiplex PCR, and TCRdb holds only the in-frame ones, with some missing. This sample has 140,000 or so clones, with 75% to 85% found just once. Material for sequencing was peripheral blood. Receptors originate from a woman of 80 years or more with acute or convalescent COVID-19.

The V gene is TRBV6-5, the J gene TRBJ2-3; TRBD2 matches at 8 bases. Trimming removed 6 bases from V and 2 bases from J; junction bases left unmatched: 7. Germline values: CDR1 MNHEY, CDR2 SVGAGI. This CDR3 has 15 residues. CDR3 region: CASRRAGVNTDTQYF. CDR3 nucleotides: TGTGCCAGCAGGAGAGCGGGGGTCAACACAGATACGCAGTATTTT.

The rearrangement links TRBV5-1 to TRBJ2-7; 8 positions match TRBD1. The CDR3 is 13 amino acids. CDR1 and CDR2 from the germline V gene are SGHRS and YFSETQ. Germline trimming cut 4 bases from V and 6 bases from J; bases unmatched to any gene: 6. The CDR3 loop reads CASSGTGTGEQYF. For the CDR3, the DNA is TGCGCCAGCAGCGGGACAGGTACGGGCGAGCAGTACTTC.

The gene calls are TRBV18 and TRBJ1-1; 12 positions match TRBD1. Unmatched junction bases numbered 10, after V lost 5 bases and J lost 6 bases. From germline, CDR1 is KGHSH and CDR2 LQKENI. The CDR3 totals 16 residues. The CDR3 spells CASSSVPGQGAPEAFF. CDR3 nucleotide sequence: TGTGCCAGCTCATCAGTACCGGGACAGGGGGCCCCTGAAGCTTTCTTT.

The table lists this clone with a few counts. The J gene is TRBJ2-7, the V gene TRBV15; TRBD2 is a possible D gene (7 bases). CDR1 LNHNV and CDR2 YYDKDF come from the germline V gene (reference sequence). The CDR3 consists of 16 residues. V was cut by 2 bases and J by 6 bases, with 20 bases left in between. CDR3 loop: CATSRTLRGALSEQYF. The CDR3 DNA sequence: TGTGCCACCAGCAGAACCCTACGGGGGGCTCTCTCCGAGCAGTACTTC.

This clone was seen a single time. The chain uses TRBV28 and TRBJ2-1; tentative D call: TRBD2 (5 bases). CDR3 length: 16 amino acids. V shed 8 bases and J shed 6 bases, with 23 bases lying between them. Looked up from germline, CDR1 is MDHEN and CDR2 is SYDVKM. CDR3 in amino acids: CASRPDLIRARNEQFF. CDR3 DNA sequence: TGTGCCAGCCGCCCGGACTTGATCCGGGCACGCAATGAGCAGTTCTTC.